Shown below are 2 T cell receptor beta chains from a single sample sequenced in a study of OX40 agonist ivuxolimab in advanced cancers. The protocol used for the library was the immunoSEQ multiplex PCR assay. TCRdb provides this immuneACCESS table in a form limited to in-frame rearrangements. Some clones are lacking; in checked studies, under half of them reflect an unresolved V gene, and why the rest are absent is not known. Within this sample are around 77,000 clones, with about 90% of them counted one time only. The top ten constitute more than 2.5% of the sample. The sample consisted of CD4+ or CD8+ T cells sorted from blood, taken in a trial of the OX40 agonist ivuxolimab. Every receptor here comes from an adult with an advanced solid tumor such as melanoma, head and neck, liver or kidney cancer.

V gene TRBV29-1 combines with J gene TRBJ1-4; D remains unclear. CDR1 SQVTM and CDR2 ANQGSEA come from the germline V gene. Trimming shortened V by 6 bases and J by 8 bases, and 10 bases separated the two germline ends. The CDR3 totals 11 residues. CDR3 nucleotides: TGCAGCGTGAGGACTATCGAAAAACTGTTTTTT. Translating gives CSVRTIEKLFF.

The gene calls are TRBV7-9 and TRBJ1-1; D unresolved. CDR3 length: 14 residues. Trimming removed 5 bases at V and 0 bases at J, with 10 bases between. The germline CDR1 and CDR2 sequences are SEHNR and FQNEAQ (reference sequence). The CDR3 DNA reads TGTGCCAGCAGCCTCCTTGCTGTGAACACTGAAGCTTTCTTT. It encodes CASSLLAVNTEAFF.